This TCR beta chain emerged from a study of blood T cell repertoires in COVID-19. The CDR3 runs to 17 residues. Original methodology: Amplified reference gene primers provided the basis for estimating nucleated cell counts. Repertoires were generated with immunoSEQ multiplex PCR, while TCRdb's copy carries only in-frame clones and drops some. The V and J calls and clone size were taken over from that table, and D and trimming were inferred from the DNA. The sample contains 130,000 or so clones, 60% to 80% of which appear only once. This clone was detected a few times. The sequence was collected from a woman in her 70s with acute or convalescent COVID-19. The V and J genes are TRBV21-1 and TRBJ2-7; the D call TRBD2 from the table was never checked on the DNA. TRBV21-1 is given as a pseudogene. The sample comprised peripheral blood. CDR3 sequence (DNA): TGTGCCAGCAGCCCCCACGTCGAGGGCCGGAGACCCTACGAGCAGTACTTC. Translated, it gives CASSPHVEGRRPYEQYF.